This TCR beta chain stems from a study of T cell responses to AZD1222 COVID-19 vaccine (dated by TCRdb to the early 2020s). Broadly, across the study: A total of over 230 trial participants underwent TCR sequencing, of whom about 210 had received two doses of AZD1222 and 26 had received two doses of the MenACWY control vaccine. Trial participants were enrolled by age into 18-55, 56-69 and 70-plus year subgroups, with 148, 28 and 57 TCR-sequenced participants respectively.

This specimen's time point label, interpreted: about 28 days (+/-7) after the second vaccine dose. Because spike-specific TCR depth and breadth did not differ between the two schedules, AZD1222 recipients who got a second dose at roughly 4 weeks were pooled with those who got a second dose at roughly 12 weeks. Vaccinee samples came from UK trials COV001 and COV002, including a single-blind randomized controlled phase 2/3 trial of AZD1222 (ChAdOx1 nCoV-19) in healthy adults. For TCRbeta chain sequencing, PBMC samples from trial participants were taken at day 0 and at day 28 after the second dose. Turning to this clone: The antigen it recognizes is unknown. There are no base qualities to consult, and no much larger clone falls within one base.

Points the paper makes about the study in general: Because no day 14 peak-response samples were available, repertoires were characterized only after the peak T cell response. Reportedly, close to half of the unique spike-specific TCRs recognized epitopes lying outside the regions that are mutated in the B.1.351 and B.1.1.7 variants. Participants were mostly white British, with more females than males. The authors suggested clonal diversity may have been underestimated. A significant rise in spike-specific TCR breadth and depth was observed after two AZD1222 doses relative to day 0 and relative to MenACWY recipients. Conclusions about previously exposed vaccinees were limited because only six AZD1222 recipients were SARS-CoV-2 seropositive at baseline. The vaccine-associated CD4 TCRs covered the entire spike protein, and the dominant responses fell in regions 160-218 and 743-854. In the small 56-69-year group, the increase in depth fell short of significance, most likely because of low power.

CDR1 SGHNT and CDR2 YENEEA were looked up in the germline V gene. The CDR3, cysteine through phenylalanine, is 15 amino acids long. The kept DNA is CDR3 alone, 45 bases in frame from the first base. V and J are trimmed by 5 bases and 6 bases, and the gene matches miss 6 bases of the junction. The CDR3 regions of human TCRbeta chains were subjected to immunosequencing. Per the source publication's procedure: TCRs in the repertoires were compared against a reference library of SARS-CoV-2-specific TCRs that had been generated with the MIRA antigen-specificity platform. Breadth meant the fraction of unique TCRs that were SARS-CoV-2-associated, whereas depth meant the fraction of total T cells that were SARS-CoV-2-associated. Using the MIRA data, each spike-specific TCR was assigned both to the spike region to which the TCR was reactive and to a CD4 or CD8 class. Log10-transformed breadth and depth values were compared by one-way ANOVA with Sidak's multiple comparisons tests. As stored in TCRdb, this immuneACCESS dataset retains in-frame rearrangements with V and J assigned. A fraction of the clones does not appear; measured against another copy, unresolved V genes explain less than half of the discrepancy, and the remainder lacks a known reason. That table supplies the V and J calls and clone size; D and trimming were determined from the DNA. The sample has around 78,000 clones on record, about nine tenths of them singletons. The ten largest account for approximately 3.2% of the sample.

The receptor comes from an adult who received the AZD1222 COVID-19 vaccine. The chain is assembled from TRBV11-3 and TRBJ2-1; TRBD2 lines up with 11 middle nucleotides. The source was peripheral blood, collected 28 days after the second AZD1222 dose. The DNA sequence follows: TGTGCCAGCAGCAAAGGGACTAGCGGACTCAATGAGCAGTTCTTC. Translation gives CASSKGTSGLNEQFF.